Listed below are T cell receptor beta chains from one sample, sequenced in a study of T cell changes during pregnancy in multiple sclerosis. TCRdb's table, derived via immunoSEQ multiplex PCR, lists solely in-frame clones and lacks some. The repertoire holds some 60,000 clones, about 92% seen once, with less than 3% in the top ten. Sequenced here: peripheral blood, sampled in the second trimester of pregnancy. Receptors were obtained from a female donor in good health, enrolled as a control in a pregnancy study. CDR3s include the opening cysteine and the closing phenylalanine or tryptophan. The D gene is left open where the match is weak. Expanded clones are given a class, and other clones once, few, many or no size at all.

j_gene: TRBJ2-1
v_gene: TRBV7-2
d_gene: TRBD2
abundance: NA
CDR3aa: CASSSRGLGTYNEQFF
CDR3nt: TGTGCCAGCAGCTCCCGGGGACTAGGGACCTACAATGAGCAGTTCTTC

j_gene: TRBJ2-1
v_gene: TRBV7-9
d_gene: NA
abundance: NA
CDR3aa: CASSNPDWYNEQFF
CDR3nt: TGTGCCAGCAGCAATCCGGACTGGTACAATGAGCAGTTCTTC

j_gene: TRBJ1-3
v_gene: TRBV7-8
d_gene: NA
abundance: NA
CDR3aa: CASSVTEDPNTIYF
CDR3nt: TGTGCCAGCAGCGTAACGGAGGACCCAAACACCATATATTTT

j_gene: TRBJ2-5
v_gene: TRBV28
d_gene: TRBD1
abundance: NA
CDR3aa: CASSSGTAETQYF
CDR3nt: TGTGCCAGCAGTTCCGGGACAGCCGAGACCCAGTACTTC

j_gene: TRBJ2-5
v_gene: TRBV11-3
d_gene: NA
abundance: once
CDR3aa: CASSLVGSAETQYF
CDR3nt: TGTGCCAGCAGCTTAGTGGGGAGTGCGGAGACCCAGTACTTC

j_gene: TRBJ2-1
v_gene: TRBV10-2
d_gene: TRBD2
abundance: NA
CDR3aa: CASAGGGYEQFF
CDR3nt: TGCGCCAGCGCGGGGGGAGGGTATGAGCAGTTCTTC

j_gene: TRBJ2-7
v_gene: TRBV11-2
d_gene: NA
abundance: NA
CDR3aa: CASSLDLAGWSSYEQYF
CDR3nt: TGTGCCAGCAGCTTAGATCTTGCCGGCTGGAGCTCCTACGAGCAGTACTTC

j_gene: TRBJ1-5
v_gene: TRBV18
d_gene: NA
abundance: NA
CDR3aa: CASSRGGGNQPQHF
CDR3nt: TGTGCCAGCTCTCGCGGGGGTGGCAATCAGCCCCAGCATTTT

j_gene: TRBJ2-2
v_gene: TRBV19
d_gene: NA
abundance: NA
CDR3aa: CASRPQGPNTGELFF
CDR3nt: TGTGCCAGTAGGCCCCAGGGTCCGAACACCGGGGAGCTGTTTTTT

j_gene: TRBJ2-2
v_gene: TRBV6-5
d_gene: TRBD1
abundance: NA
CDR3aa: CASSPGGMNTGELFF
CDR3nt: TGTGCCAGCAGCCCAGGGGGAATGAACACCGGGGAGCTGTTTTTT

j_gene: TRBJ2-5
v_gene: TRBV5-1
d_gene: TRBD2
abundance: once
CDR3aa: CASSLGGISGEETQYF
CDR3nt: TGCGCCAGCAGCTTGGGGGGTATAAGCGGGGAGGAGACCCAGTACTTC

j_gene: TRBJ1-6
v_gene: TRBV5-6
d_gene: TRBD1
abundance: NA
CDR3aa: CASSSVPGQGDSPLHF
CDR3nt: TGTGCCAGCAGCTCGGTCCCGGGACAGGGCGATTCACCCCTCCACTTT

j_gene: TRBJ2-1
v_gene: TRBV27
d_gene: TRBD1
abundance: NA
CDR3aa: CASSTGQGSYEQFF
CDR3nt: TGTGCCAGCAGTACTGGACAGGGAAGTTATGAGCAGTTCTTC

j_gene: TRBJ2-1
v_gene: TRBV7-3
d_gene: TRBD2
abundance: NA
CDR3aa: CASSRLAGTSYNEQFF
CDR3nt: TGTGCCAGCAGCCGACTAGCGGGGACCTCCTACAATGAGCAGTTCTTC

j_gene: TRBJ2-5
v_gene: TRBV11-2
d_gene: TRBD2
abundance: NA
CDR3aa: CASSTRAGGLPETQYF
CDR3nt: TGTGCCAGCAGCACAAGAGCGGGGGGGCTTCCAGAGACCCAGTACTTC

j_gene: TRBJ1-5
v_gene: TRBV6-6
d_gene: TRBD1
abundance: NA
CDR3aa: CASSYEGQVYQPQHF
CDR3nt: TGTGCCAGCAGTTACGAGGGACAGGTCTATCAGCCCCAGCATTTT

j_gene: TRBJ2-5
v_gene: TRBV27
d_gene: NA
abundance: NA
CDR3aa: CASSFRQGRETQYF
CDR3nt: TGTGCCAGCAGTTTCCGGCAGGGGCGGGAGACCCAGTACTTC

j_gene: TRBJ1-4
v_gene: TRBV19
d_gene: NA
abundance: NA
CDR3aa: CASSRGRATNEKLFF
CDR3nt: TGTGCCAGTAGTAGGGGGCGGGCGACTAATGAAAAACTGTTTTTT

j_gene: TRBJ2-3
v_gene: TRBV5-6
d_gene: TRBD2
abundance: NA
CDR3aa: CASVIPGGPSDTQYF
CDR3nt: TGTGCCAGCGTCATACCGGGAGGGCCATCAGATACGCAGTATTTT

j_gene: TRBJ2-2
v_gene: TRBV5-6
d_gene: TRBD1
abundance: NA
CDR3aa: CASSLTGGGGPGELFF
CDR3nt: TGTGCCAGCAGCTTAACAGGGGGCGGCGGTCCCGGGGAGCTGTTTTTT

j_gene: TRBJ2-1
v_gene: TRBV10-3
d_gene: TRBD2
abundance: NA
CDR3aa: CATGLAGGHEQFF
CDR3nt: TGTGCCACAGGACTAGCGGGGGGGCATGAGCAGTTCTTC

j_gene: TRBJ2-7
v_gene: TRBV6-5
d_gene: NA
abundance: once
CDR3aa: CASSYSTRGYEQYF
CDR3nt: TGTGCCAGCAGTTACTCAACCCGGGGGTACGAGCAGTACTTC

j_gene: TRBJ2-1
v_gene: TRBV1
d_gene: NA
abundance: NA
CDR3aa: CTSSSSLGRIFNEQFF
CDR3nt: TGCACCAGCAGCTCTTCGTTGGGGCGTATCTTCAATGAGCAGTTCTTC

j_gene: TRBJ1-2
v_gene: TRBV5-1
d_gene: NA
abundance: NA
CDR3aa: CASKLNSANYGYTF
CDR3nt: TGCGCCAGCAAGTTAAACAGTGCTAACTATGGCTACACCTTC

j_gene: TRBJ1-2
v_gene: TRBV7-3
d_gene: NA
abundance: NA
CDR3aa: CASGGANYGYTF
CDR3nt: TGTGCCAGCGGTGGAGCTAACTATGGCTACACCTTC